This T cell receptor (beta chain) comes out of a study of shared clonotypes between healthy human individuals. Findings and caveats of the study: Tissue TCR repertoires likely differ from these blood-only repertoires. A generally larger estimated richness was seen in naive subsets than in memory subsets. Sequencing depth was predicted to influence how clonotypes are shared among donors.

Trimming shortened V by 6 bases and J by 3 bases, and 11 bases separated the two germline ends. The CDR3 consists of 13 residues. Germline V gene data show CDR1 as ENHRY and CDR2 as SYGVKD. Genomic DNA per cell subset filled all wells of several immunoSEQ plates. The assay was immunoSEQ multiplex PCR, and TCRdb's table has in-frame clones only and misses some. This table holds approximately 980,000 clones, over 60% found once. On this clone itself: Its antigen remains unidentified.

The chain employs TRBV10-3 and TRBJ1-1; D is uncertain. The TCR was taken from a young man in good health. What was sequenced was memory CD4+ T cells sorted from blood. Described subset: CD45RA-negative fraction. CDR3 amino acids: CAIREGLYTEAFF. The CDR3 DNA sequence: TGTGCCATCAGGGAGGGCCTATACACTGAAGCTTTCTTT.